The 20 T cell receptor beta chains below were found in one sample sequenced in a study of response to subunit inactivated influenza vaccine. TCRdb recomputed calls from the RT-PCR reads with MiXCR, one row per CDR3 protein. This table holds hundreds of thousands of distinct CDR3 sequences, less than 15% found once. The specimen comprised PBMCs from blood, sampled roughly 15 days before vaccination. Receptors were obtained from a man aged 50 or older who received an inactivated influenza vaccine.

This clonotype was seen more than once but under ten times. The rearrangement joins TRBV7-2 to TRBJ2-7; maybe TRBD2 (6 bases). This CDR3 contains 13 residues. V was trimmed by 11 bases and J by 0 bases, leaving 14 bases between them. Germline CDR1 is SGHTA and CDR2 is FQGNSA. The CDR3 DNA sequence: TGTGCCTCCTCCCGGAGGGCCTCCTACGAGCAGTACTTC. As protein: CASSRRASYEQYF.

J is TRBJ2-4 and V is TRBV7-9; D is tentatively TRBD1 or TRBD2 (5 bases each). V was trimmed by 4 bases and J by 5 bases, leaving 9 bases between them. The germline gives CDR1 SEHNR, CDR2 FQNEAQ (reference sequence). This CDR3 contains 13 residues. In DNA form, the CDR3 reads TGTGCCAGCAGCTCGGGACCCCAAAACATTCAGTACTTC. Amino acid sequence: CASSSGPQNIQYF.

The V call is TRBV20-1, the J call TRBJ2-5, with D perhaps given as TRBD1 or TRBD2 (6 bases each). The V gene lost 5 bases and the J gene lost 1 base, with 11 bases spanning the gap. CDR3 length: 13 amino acids. CDR1 DFQATT and CDR2 SNEGSKA come from the germline V gene (reference sequence). CDR3 nucleotide sequence: TGCAGTGCTCTTCGGGGGCTCCAAGAGACCCAGTACTTC. It is translated as CSALRGLQETQYF.

The chain links TRBV23-1 to TRBJ1-4, with D unclear. TRBV23-1 is marked as an open reading frame, function uncertain. V lost 3 bases to trimming and J lost 7 bases, with 15 bases between them. CDR3 length: 15 amino acids. The CDR3 protein is CASSHLRGVSEKLFF. Written as DNA, the CDR3 is TGCGCCAGCAGTCACCTTCGCGGGGTTAGTGAAAAACTGTTTTTT.

The chain couples TRBV6-2 or TRBV6-3 to TRBJ2-7, with 8 bases identical to TRBD1. The germline CDR1 and CDR2 sequences are MNHEY and SVGEGT. J lost 4 bases, V lost 8 bases, and 7 bases had no gene match. There are 13 residues in the CDR3. CDR3 protein: CASVRDRPYEQYF. DNA for the CDR3: TGTGCCAGCGTCCGGGACAGGCCGTACGAGCAGTACTTC.

There are a few counts of this clonotype. The gene calls are TRBV3-1 and TRBJ2-2, with D unresolved. V shed 1 base and J shed 4 bases, with 13 bases lying between them. CDR3 size: 16 residues. CDR1 and CDR2 (germline): LGHDT, YNNKEL (reference sequence). CDR3 sequence (DNA): TGTGCCAGCAGCCAAGTTTCAGGAGTCGTCACCGGGGAGCTGTTTTTT. Protein: CASSQVSGVVTGELFF. Full variable domain (missing parts from reference TRBV3-1 and TRBJ2-2): DTAVSQTPKYLVTQMGNDKSIKCEQNLGHDTMYWYKQDSKKFLKIMFSYNNKELIINETVPNRFSPKSPDKAHLNLHINSLELGDSAVYFCASSQVSGVVTGELFFGEGSRLTVL.

The V gene is TRBV20-1, the J gene TRBJ1-5; D not resolved. With 3 bases removed from V and 6 bases from J, the gap between germline ends came to 9 bases. Per germline, CDR1 DFQATT and CDR2 SNEGSKA (reference sequence). The CDR3 runs 12 residues. CDR3 in DNA: TGCAGTGCTAGGTCACCTATTCAGCCCCAGCATTTT. It translates to CSARSPIQPQHF.

A single count supports this clonotype. The chain couples TRBV5-5 to TRBJ2-6; D uncertain. This CDR3 has 16 residues. Germline CDR1 and CDR2: SGHKS and YYEKEE (reference sequence). The V and J ends lost 1 base and 2 bases respectively, with 10 bases between them. The CDR3 reads CASSLSPGAGANVLTF. In DNA form, the CDR3 reads TGTGCCAGCAGCTTGAGTCCGGGCGCTGGGGCCAACGTCCTGACTTTC.

The V gene is TRBV2, the J gene TRBJ2-3, with 10 bases that match TRBD2. The CDR3 has 14 amino acids. CDR1 and CDR2 (germline): SNHLY, FYNNEI. J gave up 6 bases and V 8 bases, and 8 bases lay outside the gene matches. The CDR3 region is CASLAGAVFDTQYF. The CDR3 nucleotides read TGTGCCAGCCTAGCGGGAGCGGTCTTTGATACGCAGTATTTT.

The chain couples TRBV2 to TRBJ2-5, with 7 bases lining up with TRBD2. V was pared by 4 bases and J by 2 bases, with 7 bases of the junction left unmatched. The germline V gene encodes CDR1 SNHLY and CDR2 FYNNEI. This CDR3 spans 15 amino acids. The CDR3 DNA reads TGTGCCAGCAGTGGAAGCGGGGCCCTACAAGAGACCCAGTACTTC. It yields the protein CASSGSGALQETQYF.

This clonotype was seen more than once but under ten times. The J gene is TRBJ2-4, the V gene TRBV2; unclear D gene. Germline lookup yields CDR1 SNHLY and CDR2 FYNNEI. Trimming stripped 6 bases from V and 13 bases from J, with 16 bases between. The CDR3 loop spans 12 amino acids. CDR3 DNA sequence: TGTGCCAGCAGCCAGGACGACCCGGCCCAGTACTTC. Protein: CASSQDDPAQYF.

The chain has TRBV20-1 and TRBJ2-5; D unresolved. The CDR3 extends over 16 amino acids. The V end lost 5 bases, the J end lost 0 bases, and 19 bases lay between the germline ends. CDR1 DFQATT and CDR2 SNEGSKA come from the germline V gene (reference sequence). CDR3 DNA: TGCAGTGCTCGTCGGACGCGTCGAACATACCAAGAGACCCAGTACTTC. This translates into CSARRTRRTYQETQYF.

The V gene is TRBV25-1, the J gene TRBJ1-6; the D gene is possibly TRBD1 (6 bases). Germline V gene data show CDR1 as MGHDK and CDR2 as SYGVNS. The V and J ends lost 6 bases and 13 bases respectively, with 16 bases between them. CDR3 length: 13 residues. In DNA, the CDR3 is TGTGCCAGCAGCAGTAGAACAGGGCGGCCCCTCCACTTT. It translates to CASSSRTGRPLHF.

This clonotype has just a few counts. V and J are TRBV5-5 and TRBJ2-2; 9 bases are shared with TRBD2. The V segment lost 1 base and the J segment 8 bases; nucleotides outside the gene matches: 9. Germline CDR1 and CDR2: SGHKS and YYEKEE (reference sequence). This CDR3 has 16 amino acids. CDR3 bases: TGTGCCAGCAGCTTGCCGGCTAGCGGGACGGGGGGGGAGCTGTTTTTT. It encodes CASSLPASGTGGELFF.

The V gene is TRBV5-1, the J gene TRBJ2-2; perhaps TRBD2 as D (6 bases). The CDR3 has 15 amino acids. V gave up 4 bases and J gave up 1 base, with 11 bases separating them. The germline gives CDR1 SGHRS, CDR2 YFSETQ. The CDR3 here is CASSPPGGNTGELFF. The CDR3 region has the DNA TGCGCCAGCAGCCCGCCCGGGGGGAACACCGGGGAGCTGTTTTTT.

This chain uses TRBV11-3 with TRBJ1-2; 8 bases align to TRBD1. Per the germline V gene, CDR1 is SGHNT and CDR2 is YENEEA. The V segment lost 2 bases and the J segment 6 bases; nucleotides outside the gene matches: 5. The CDR3 totals 14 residues. CDR3 in amino acids: CASSLNAGGDGYTF. CDR3 nucleotide sequence: TGTGCCAGCAGCTTAAATGCAGGGGGCGATGGCTACACCTTC.

This clonotype has a count of ten or more. The J gene is TRBJ2-3, the V gene TRBV5-1, with D uncertain. Germline V gene sequence: CDR1 SGHRS, CDR2 YFSETQ. The CDR3 covers 14 residues. Trimming pared 0 bases from V and 6 bases from J, leaving 11 bases between. The CDR3 here is CASSLGPGEDTQYF. DNA of the CDR3: TGCGCCAGCAGCTTGGGGCCCGGAGAGGATACGCAGTATTTT. Together with reference TRBV5-1 and TRBJ2-3, the CDR3 gives the full variable domain: KAGVTQTPRYLIKTRGQQVTLSCSPISGHRSVSWYQQTPGQGLQFLFEYFSETQRNKGNFPGRFSGRQFSNSRSEMNVSTLELGDSALYLCASSLGPGEDTQYFGPGTRLTVL.

This clonotype was observed a handful of times. The chain couples TRBV20-1 to TRBJ2-1, with 8 bases matching TRBD1. J gave up 0 bases and V 5 bases, and 6 bases lay outside the gene matches. CDR1 DFQATT and CDR2 SNEGSKA come from the germline V gene (reference sequence). The CDR3 is made up of 15 amino acids. CDR3 bases: TGCAGTGCTCCCCGGACAGGGATCTCCTACAATGAGCAGTTCTTC. Translated: CSAPRTGISYNEQFF.

This clonotype appeared a few times. The chain links TRBV9 to TRBJ1-3, with D unclear. The CDR3 sequence is 15 residues long. Germline lookup yields CDR1 SGDLS and CDR2 YYNGEE. Trimming took off 0 bases at V and 0 bases at J, with 7 bases between the two ends. The CDR3 DNA is TGTGCCAGCAGCGTAGCCCCGGACTCTGGAAACACCATATATTTT. Protein sequence: CASSVAPDSGNTIYF.

The rearrangement links TRBV5-1 to TRBJ2-3; TRBD2 might be the D (5 bases). V dropped 4 bases and J dropped 2 bases, with 11 bases sitting between them. This CDR3 has 14 residues. Germline assignment: CDR1 SGHRS and CDR2 YFSETQ. The CDR3 DNA is TGCGCCAGCAGCCCCGGGGATCACACAGATACGCAGTATTTT. This translates into CASSPGDHTDTQYF.